These T cell receptor beta chains were read from a single sample in a study of T-cell reconstitution after alpha-beta-depleted transplantation in children. One entry per CDR3 protein results from TCRdb running MiXCR on the PCR reads. The sample comprises 55,000 to 70,000 distinct CDR3 sequences, roughly a tenth of which are singletons, and about 13% rests with the top ten. The specimen comprised PBMCs, sampled before TCRalphabeta/CD19-depleted stem cell transplant. The origin of the receptors is a boy younger than 18 with acute myeloid leukemia, due to receive a stem cell transplant. CDR3s include the opening cysteine and the closing phenylalanine or tryptophan.

J gene: TRBJ2-7; V gene: TRBV19; CDR3 protein: CASSIRFGDEQYF
J gene: TRBJ1-5; V gene: TRBV6-1; CDR3 protein: CASSPLSNQPQHF
J gene: TRBJ1-1; V gene: TRBV28; CDR3 protein: CASKLMNTEAFF
J gene: TRBJ2-3; V gene: TRBV4-2; CDR3 protein: CASSPDLGDTQYF
J gene: TRBJ1-6; V gene: TRBV12-3/TRBV12-4; CDR3 protein: CASSDSGTEFNSPLHF
J gene: TRBJ2-2; V gene: TRBV3-1; CDR3 protein: CASSQDIPETGELFF
J gene: TRBJ2-1; V gene: TRBV20-1; CDR3 protein: CSARDAPPRNIYNEQFF
J gene: TRBJ2-3; V gene: TRBV7-4; CDR3 protein: CACSGRLNSGRSTDTQYF
J gene: TRBJ2-7; V gene: TRBV30; CDR3 protein: CAWTPGQNYEQYF
J gene: TRBJ2-3; V gene: TRBV7-9; CDR3 protein: CASSSFGFTDTQYF
J gene: TRBJ2-2; V gene: TRBV11-2; CDR3 protein: CASSSELRTGPGELFF
J gene: TRBJ1-2; V gene: TRBV28; CDR3 protein: CASSLVQGPYGYTF
J gene: TRBJ2-3; V gene: TRBV18; CDR3 protein: CASSPQAGAGPDTQYF
J gene: TRBJ2-7; V gene: TRBV6-2/TRBV6-3; CDR3 protein: CASSRPWRAGTLYEQYF
J gene: TRBJ1-1; V gene: TRBV10-3; CDR3 protein: CAISSGGNTEAFF
J gene: TRBJ2-2; V gene: TRBV11-3; CDR3 protein: CASSLEGEAGELFF
J gene: TRBJ2-3; V gene: TRBV7-2; CDR3 protein: CASSQGGETTDTQYF
J gene: TRBJ1-2; V gene: TRBV30; CDR3 protein: CAWSQGRNTF
J gene: TRBJ2-2; V gene: TRBV7-3; CDR3 protein: CASSRGRTNTGELFF
J gene: TRBJ1-5; V gene: TRBV5-3; CDR3 protein: CANLGPRKGTDQPQHF
J gene: TRBJ2-1; V gene: TRBV4-2; CDR3 protein: CAMSPRALSYNEQFF
J gene: TRBJ1-2; V gene: TRBV12-3/TRBV12-4; CDR3 protein: CASSLWGRVYGYTF
J gene: TRBJ1-2; V gene: TRBV5-4; CDR3 protein: CASSLGPTYGYTF
J gene: TRBJ2-7; V gene: TRBV28; CDR3 protein: CASKTFYEQYF
J gene: TRBJ1-6; V gene: TRBV7-8; CDR3 protein: CASSPPGVGSPLHF
J gene: TRBJ1-2; V gene: TRBV12-3/TRBV12-4; CDR3 protein: CASSSSSSLGYGYTF
J gene: TRBJ1-2; V gene: TRBV28; CDR3 protein: CASSLVSGGYTF
J gene: TRBJ2-2; V gene: TRBV7-9; CDR3 protein: CASSSSGVAGELFF
J gene: TRBJ2-1; V gene: TRBV5-1; CDR3 protein: CASSLYNEQFF
J gene: TRBJ2-2; V gene: TRBV7-2; CDR3 protein: CASSLGETGELFF
J gene: TRBJ2-1; V gene: TRBV7-6; CDR3 protein: CASSLVSGPEQFF
J gene: TRBJ2-5; V gene: TRBV7-2; CDR3 protein: CASSSDPGETQYF
J gene: TRBJ2-1; V gene: TRBV28; CDR3 protein: CASSSRNEQFF
J gene: TRBJ2-5; V gene: TRBV29-1; CDR3 protein: CSVEDSRTGFETQYF
J gene: TRBJ2-3; V gene: TRBV5-1; CDR3 protein: CASSLGLAPSTDTQYF
J gene: TRBJ1-1; V gene: TRBV3-1; CDR3 protein: CASSQGGREAFF
J gene: TRBJ2-7; V gene: TRBV27; CDR3 protein: CASSFTSGRADEQYF
J gene: TRBJ2-3; V gene: TRBV11-1; CDR3 protein: CASSSHTGQRRYTDTQYF
J gene: TRBJ2-3; V gene: TRBV3-1; CDR3 protein: CASSQELAGQSDTQYF
J gene: TRBJ1-5; V gene: TRBV12-3/TRBV12-4; CDR3 protein: CASSLGNSNQPQHF
J gene: TRBJ2-1; V gene: TRBV7-9; CDR3 protein: CASSLAGFEQFF
J gene: TRBJ1-6; V gene: TRBV28; CDR3 protein: CASSLVRLSPLHF
J gene: TRBJ2-3; V gene: TRBV5-1; CDR3 protein: CASSRTGTMTDTQYF
J gene: TRBJ2-1; V gene: TRBV19; CDR3 protein: CASSIRPAGNEQFF
J gene: TRBJ1-5; V gene: TRBV7-9; CDR3 protein: CASSLGPLPQHF
J gene: TRBJ2-1; V gene: TRBV9; CDR3 protein: CASSARGQPTYNEQFF
J gene: TRBJ2-1; V gene: TRBV20-1; CDR3 protein: CSASFINEQFF
J gene: TRBJ1-3; V gene: TRBV6-5; CDR3 protein: CASSYSEGSTGNTIYF
J gene: TRBJ1-2; V gene: TRBV4-1; CDR3 protein: CASSQESTGGRGYTF
J gene: TRBJ2-3; V gene: TRBV19; CDR3 protein: CASSPRLGADTDTQYF
J gene: TRBJ2-3; V gene: TRBV7-6; CDR3 protein: CASSSNLGDTQYF
J gene: TRBJ1-2; V gene: TRBV12-3/TRBV12-4; CDR3 protein: CASSRQGGGSYTF
J gene: TRBJ2-1; V gene: TRBV3-1; CDR3 protein: CASSQSITGYLGNEQFF
J gene: TRBJ2-1; V gene: TRBV20-1; CDR3 protein: CSASYTGGYNEQFF
J gene: TRBJ2-7; V gene: TRBV25-1; CDR3 protein: CASSPLEEQYF
J gene: TRBJ1-5; V gene: TRBV7-2; CDR3 protein: CASSLGGFGQPQHF
J gene: TRBJ1-5; V gene: TRBV5-6; CDR3 protein: CASSLTPGPQHF
J gene: TRBJ2-3; V gene: TRBV7-9; CDR3 protein: CASSLGTLGPDTQYF
J gene: TRBJ1-1; V gene: TRBV4-1; CDR3 protein: CASSQDFMVWNTEAFF
J gene: TRBJ2-7; V gene: TRBV28; CDR3 protein: CASSDPRDRTLGPYEQYF